Each of the 30 T cell receptor beta chains below was sequenced from the same sample in a study of T cell responses to AZD1222 COVID-19 vaccine. This table comes from immunoSEQ multiplex PCR, and its TCRdb copy is limited to in-frame clones, with some not included. The sample shows some 140,000 clones, roughly 90% of them seen only once. The specimen comprised peripheral blood, sampled on day 0 of AZD1222 vaccination. The receptors were sampled from an adult in good health.

The chain joins TRBV5-4 to TRBJ1-3; unclear D gene. Trimming took 1 base from V and 0 from J, leaving 8 bases between them. The CDR3 has 15 amino acids. Germline CDR1 is SGHNT and CDR2 is YYREEE (reference sequence). The DNA of the CDR3 is TGTGCCAGCAGCTTGATCGGGAGCTCTGGAAACACCATATATTTT. Translation gives CASSLIGSSGNTIYF.

Concerning this clone: Other DNA sequences within the sample encode an identical CDR3. V gene TRBV6-2 or TRBV6-3 combines with J gene TRBJ2-7, with TRBD1 matching over 7 bases. J gave up 7 bases and V 4 bases, and 4 bases lay outside the gene matches. This CDR3 contains 12 residues. The germline V gene has CDR1 MNHEY and CDR2 SVGEGT. CDR3 bases: TGTGCCAGCAGTTTACAGGGGCGAGAGCAGTACTTC. Its protein is CASSLQGREQYF.

This CDR3 is CASSRENYGYTF. The DNA for the CDR3 is TGTGCCAGCTCAAGGGAAAACTATGGCTACACCTTC. The J gene is TRBJ1-2, the V gene TRBV9, with D uncertain. With 7 bases removed from V and 2 bases from J, the gap between germline ends came to 9 bases. This CDR3 is 12 amino acids long. Looked up from germline, CDR1 is SGDLS and CDR2 is YYNGEE.

Regarding this clone: The same CDR3 is also encoded by other DNA sequences in this sample. The V and J genes are TRBV7-2 and TRBJ1-6, with TRBD1 matching over 7 bases. Germline V gene sequence: CDR1 SGHTA, CDR2 FQGNSA. The CDR3 loop spans 14 amino acids. V gave up 6 bases and J gave up 6 bases; unmatched junction bases: 5. This chain's CDR3 is CASSPTGVNSPLHF. In nucleotides, the CDR3 is TGTGCCAGCAGTCCAACAGGGGTTAATTCACCCCTCCACTTT.

This clone was observed a single time. The chain recombines TRBV6-6 with TRBJ1-2; TRBD1 might be the D (6 bases). V shed 3 bases and J shed 7 bases, with 18 bases lying between them. The CDR3 spans 15 residues. The germline V gene encodes CDR1 MNHNY and CDR2 SVGAGI (reference sequence). CDR3 region: CASSYQGQMDGGYTF. The CDR3 bases are TGTGCCAGCAGTTATCAGGGGCAGATGGATGGTGGCTACACCTTC.

V and J are TRBV19 and TRBJ2-7; D gene uncertain. Trimming removed 6 bases at V and 6 bases at J, with 18 bases between. The CDR3 is 14 amino acids. The germline V gene encodes CDR1 LNHDA and CDR2 SQIVND (reference sequence). The CDR3 is CASSSTFMMGEQYF. As DNA, the CDR3 is TGTGCCAGTAGCTCAACCTTTATGATGGGCGAGCAGTACTTC.

The chain carries TRBV18 and TRBJ1-6, with 8 bases matching TRBD1. The CDR3 has 15 residues. V lost 5 bases, J lost 9 bases, and 9 bases stayed unmatched. In germline, CDR1 is KGHSH, CDR2 LQKENI. Here the CDR3 reads CASSRGQAELSPLHF. The CDR3 nucleotides read TGTGCCAGCTCAAGGGGACAGGCCGAACTTTCACCCCTCCACTTT.

The chain carries TRBV18 and TRBJ1-5; a weak D match, TRBD1 (6 bases). V gave up 3 bases and J gave up 6 bases, with 15 bases separating them. CDR3 length: 15 residues. CDR1 and CDR2 (germline): KGHSH, LQKENI. CDR3 sequence: CASSPPGGPSQPQHF. CDR3 DNA: TGTGCCAGCTCACCGCCTGGGGGCCCTAGTCAGCCCCAGCATTTT.

This sequence joins TRBV18 and TRBJ1-2, with 7 bases matching TRBD1. The junction had 5 bases not matched to a gene; V was cut back by 2 bases and J by 8 bases. This CDR3 is built from 13 residues. CDR1 and CDR2 (germline): KGHSH, LQKENI. The CDR3 DNA reads as TGTGCCAGCTCACCAAGAACAGGGGAGGGCTACACCTTC. Translated: CASSPRTGEGYTF.

The chain carries TRBV7-2 and TRBJ1-1; TRBD1 agrees at 11 bases. CDR1 is SGHTA, CDR2 FQGNSA, per germline. This CDR3 has 15 amino acids. Trimming at V came to 2 bases and at J to 6 bases, leaving 5 bases not matched to a gene. The DNA of the CDR3 is TGTGCCAGCAGCTTACGGACAGGGGGCGCCCCTGAAGCTTTCTTT. The encoded protein is CASSLRTGGAPEAFF.

The chain has TRBV5-4 and TRBJ1-2; D unclear. This CDR3 has 13 residues. CDR1 and CDR2 from the germline V gene are SGHNT and YYREEE (reference sequence). The V gene lost 0 bases and the J gene lost 4 bases, with 7 bases spanning the gap. The DNA for the CDR3 is TGTGCCAGCAGCTTGGACAGCCTCTATGGCTACACCTTC. Encoded protein: CASSLDSLYGYTF. The whole variable domain, remainder taken from reference TRBV5-4 and TRBJ1-2, is ETGVTQSPTHLIKTRGQQVTLRCSSQSGHNTVSWYQQALGQGPQFIFQYYREEENGRGNFPPRFSGLQFPNYSSELNVNALELDDSALYLCASSLDSLYGYTFGSGTRLTVV.

This sequence joins TRBV11-2 and TRBJ1-3, with D possibly being TRBD1 (5 bases). Between the trimmed V and J ends, which lost 5 bases and 0 bases, there was a span of 14 bases. CDR3 length: 16 amino acids. CDR1 is SGHAT and CDR2 is FQNNGV in the germline V gene. CDR3 amino acids: CASSGYRLLSGNTIYF. The CDR3 region has the DNA TGTGCCAGCAGCGGATACAGGCTTCTCTCTGGAAACACCATATATTTT.

The chain carries TRBV12-3 or TRBV12-4 and TRBJ1-2, with a tentative D call TRBD1 (6 bases). The CDR3 is made up of 11 amino acids. V lost 3 bases and J 7 bases, leaving 6 bases between the germline ends. The CDR3 DNA reads as TGTGCCAGCAGTTTGGGGGCTGGCTACACCTTC. This codes for CASSLGAGYTF.

The J gene is TRBJ2-7, the V gene TRBV7-9, with TRBD1 identical over 8 bases. Germline V CDR1 and CDR2: SEHNR, FQNEAQ (reference sequence). CDR3 length: 17 amino acids. V was clipped by 5 bases and J by 5 bases; unmatched bases: 17. The CDR3 DNA reads as TGTGCCAGCAGCCCCACCTCGACGGACAGGGCAGGAGACGAGCAGTACTTC. Translating it yields CASSPTSTDRAGDEQYF.

The genes are TRBV5-4 and TRBJ2-1; 8 nucleotides line up with TRBD2. The ends lost 3 bases at V and 5 bases at J; junction bases unmatched: 4. CDR3 length: 14 amino acids. The germline V gene encodes CDR1 SGHNT and CDR2 YYREEE (reference sequence). CDR3 sequence reads: CASSSAGLDNEQFF. DNA of the CDR3: TGTGCCAGCAGCTCGGCGGGACTAGACAATGAGCAGTTCTTC.

The chain combines TRBV3-1 (or the pseudogene TRBV3-2) with TRBJ1-5; possibly TRBD1 for D (5 bases). The V gene lost 1 base and the J gene lost 1 base, with 5 bases spanning the gap. From germline, CDR1 is LGHDT and CDR2 YNNKEL (reference sequence). The CDR3 consists of 14 residues. The chain's CDR3 is CASSQGGSNQPQHF. DNA for the CDR3: TGTGCCAGCAGCCAAGGGGGGAGCAATCAGCCCCAGCATTTT.

This clone was recorded a few times. This chain joins TRBV6-4 and TRBJ1-2; a weak D match, TRBD1 (5 bases). The CDR3 has 15 amino acids. Trimming removed 3 bases from V and 5 bases from J, with 16 bases in between. Looked up from germline, CDR1 is MRHNA and CDR2 is SNTAGT. CDR3 region: CASSEELGRGYGYTF. The CDR3 DNA follows: TGTGCCAGCAGTGAAGAACTGGGTAGGGGATATGGCTACACCTTC.

This rearrangement joins TRBV4-1 to TRBJ2-7, with D unresolved. Germline V lookup: CDR1 MGHRA, CDR2 YSYEKL. The CDR3 has 11 amino acids. Between the trimmed V and J ends, which lost 3 bases and 5 bases, there was a span of 5 bases. The CDR3: CASSHGNEQYF. The CDR3 coding sequence is TGCGCCAGCAGCCACGGAAACGAGCAGTACTTC.

The chain links TRBV6-1 to TRBJ2-2, with D hard to call. This CDR3 comprises 13 residues. V was trimmed by 6 bases and J by 6 bases, leaving 11 bases between them. In germline, CDR1 is MNHNS, CDR2 SASEGT. The DNA of the CDR3 is TGTGCCAGCAGGCCTAGGCCCCCCGGGGAGCTGTTTTTT. Protein product: CASRPRPPGELFF.

V and J are TRBV7-8 and TRBJ1-1; D is perhaps TRBD1 (6 bases). The CDR3 contains 15 residues. Trimming removed 2 bases at V and 5 bases at J, with 15 bases between. Germline assignment: CDR1 SGHVS and CDR2 FQNEAQ. This chain's CDR3 is CASSLSFGGLTEAFF. Here the CDR3 DNA reads TGTGCCAGCAGCTTAAGTTTCGGGGGGCTGACTGAAGCTTTCTTT.

The chain uses TRBV5-6 and TRBJ1-5, with D perhaps TRBD1 (5 bases). The CDR3 totals 15 residues. Germline CDR1 SGHDT, CDR2 YYEEEE. V was shortened by 2 bases and J by 0 bases, with 9 bases between the two germline ends. CDR3 protein: CASSFGAASNQPQHF. The DNA for the CDR3 is TGTGCCAGCAGCTTTGGGGCGGCTAGCAATCAGCCCCAGCATTTT.

This chain joins TRBV19 and TRBJ1-5, with unresolved D. V lost 7 bases, J lost 2 bases, and 12 bases lay in between. Germline CDR1 LNHDA, CDR2 SQIVND (reference sequence). This CDR3 spans 14 amino acids. CDR3 in amino acids: CASTLGQGNQPQHF. The CDR3 nucleotides are TGTGCCAGTACCCTCGGGCAGGGCAATCAGCCCCAGCATTTT. Variable domain in full (rest from reference TRBV19 and TRBJ1-5): DGGITQSPKYLFRKEGQNVTLSCEQNLNHDAMYWYRQDPGQGLRLIYYSQIVNDFQKGDIAEGYSVSREKKESFPLTVTSAQKNPTAFYLCASTLGQGNQPQHFGDGTRLSIL.

The chain couples TRBV7-8 to TRBJ2-7; D gene unclear. This CDR3 spans 17 amino acids. V lost 5 bases and J 0 bases, leaving 20 bases between the germline ends. Germline V gene sequence: CDR1 SGHVS, CDR2 FQNEAQ. CDR3 protein: CASSPRHPYQSSYEQYF. Here the CDR3 DNA reads TGTGCCAGCAGCCCGAGACACCCTTACCAGAGCTCCTACGAGCAGTACTTC.

The genes are TRBV2 and TRBJ2-2, with D possibly being TRBD1 (5 bases). CDR1 and CDR2 (germline): SNHLY, FYNNEI. V was pared by 5 bases and J by 0 bases, with 10 bases between. The CDR3 runs 15 residues. CDR3 in DNA: TGTGCCAGCAGTTGGACACGCGCGAACACCGGGGAGCTGTTTTTT. As protein: CASSWTRANTGELFF.

V usage is TRBV6-5 and J usage is TRBJ2-7; possible D gene TRBD1, 6 bases. The CDR3 consists of 15 residues. Germline V gives CDR1 MNHEY, CDR2 SVGAGI. V lost 0 bases and J lost 2, with 11 bases in between. Here the CDR3 reads CASSYSQTGAYEQYF. CDR3 nucleotide sequence: TGTGCCAGCAGTTACTCTCAGACAGGAGCCTACGAGCAGTACTTC.

V and J are TRBV7-8 and TRBJ1-6, with D unresolved. In germline, CDR1 is SGHVS, CDR2 FQNEAQ. V was pared by 1 base and J by 4 bases, with 11 bases between. This CDR3 contains 16 residues. CDR3 protein: CASSLEAGFYNSPLHF. CDR3 DNA sequence: TGTGCCAGCAGCTTAGAGGCGGGATTTTATAATTCACCCCTCCACTTT.

In this sample, this clone turned up once. The V and J genes are TRBV7-2 and TRBJ1-4, with D unresolved. Germline-derived CDR1 and CDR2 are SGHTA and FQGNSA. The CDR3 runs 14 residues. Trimming removed 5 bases from V and 7 bases from J, with 14 bases in between. The CDR3 DNA reads TGTGCCAGCAGCCTGGGAAGAACCGGTGAAAAACTGTTTTTT. Its translation is CASSLGRTGEKLFF.

The V call is TRBV5-1, the J call TRBJ2-7, with 9 bases identical to TRBD1. Per germline, CDR1 SGHRS and CDR2 YFSETQ. This CDR3 is built from 16 residues. With V trimmed by 5 bases and J by 4 bases, 13 bases remained unmatched. CDR3 residues: CASSTPTGGLPYEQYF. The CDR3 nucleotides are TGCGCCAGCAGTACTCCCACAGGGGGCCTCCCTTACGAGCAGTACTTC.

The CDR3 is CASSQEATGRREKLFF. The CDR3 nucleotides read TGCGCCAGCAGCCAAGAAGCGACAGGGAGGAGGGAAAAACTGTTTTTT. The J gene is TRBJ1-4, the V gene TRBV4-3; 7 positions agree with TRBD1. V lost 0 bases to trimming and J lost 8 bases; unmatched junction nucleotides: 9. Germline V CDR1 and CDR2: LGHNA, YSLEER. The CDR3 contains 16 residues.

The V call is TRBV3-1 (or the pseudogene TRBV3-2), the J call TRBJ1-2, with TRBD1 matching over 9 bases. Unmatched junction bases numbered 6, after V lost 5 bases and J lost 8 bases. Germline V gives CDR1 LGHDT, CDR2 YNNKEL (reference sequence). CDR3 length: 13 amino acids. Written as DNA, the CDR3 is TGTGCCAGCAGCTCCGGACAGGGGAGCGGCTACACCTTC. Its protein is CASSSGQGSGYTF.